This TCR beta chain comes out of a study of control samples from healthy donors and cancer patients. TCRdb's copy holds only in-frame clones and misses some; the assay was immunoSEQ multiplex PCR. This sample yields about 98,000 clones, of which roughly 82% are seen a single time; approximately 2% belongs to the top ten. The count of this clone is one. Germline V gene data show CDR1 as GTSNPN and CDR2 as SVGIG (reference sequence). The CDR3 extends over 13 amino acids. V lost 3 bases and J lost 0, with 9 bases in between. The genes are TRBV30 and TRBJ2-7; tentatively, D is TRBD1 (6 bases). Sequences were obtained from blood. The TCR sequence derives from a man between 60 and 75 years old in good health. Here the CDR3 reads CAWSADSSYEQYF. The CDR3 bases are TGTGCCTGGAGCGCGGACAGCTCCTACGAGCAGTACTTC.